Listed below are T cell receptor beta chains from one sample, sequenced in a study of CD8 T cells in Susac syndrome. Using its own MiXCR run on the immunoSEQ multiplex PCR reads, TCRdb lists one record per CDR3 protein. The table includes some 170,000 distinct CDR3 sequences, about 95% detected once. Material for sequencing was CD4+ T cells from PBMCs. Source of these receptors: a human donor in good health. CDR3s include the opening cysteine and the closing phenylalanine or tryptophan. A D gene is named only where the DNA matches it firmly. Some rows mark clone size as missing; the rest say once, few, many or name a class of expanded clone.

clone size: -; D gene: TRBD2; J gene: TRBJ2-3; V gene: TRBV20-1; CDR3 protein: CSARNPLAGGTDTQYF; CDR3 DNA: TGCAGTGCTAGAAATCCCCTAGCGGGAGGGACTGATACGCAGTATTTT
clone size: -; D gene: -; J gene: TRBJ2-1; V gene: TRBV7-2; CDR3 protein: CASSLAGTSSYNEQFF; CDR3 DNA: TGTGCCAGCAGCTTAGCCGGGACATCTTCCTACAATGAGCAGTTCTTC
clone size: once; D gene: TRBD1; J gene: TRBJ2-7; V gene: TRBV11-1; CDR3 protein: CASSDLWDRGGDEQYF; CDR3 DNA: TGTGCCAGCAGCGATCTATGGGACAGGGGAGGGGACGAGCAGTACTTC
clone size: -; D gene: -; J gene: TRBJ2-7; V gene: TRBV27; CDR3 protein: CASSSLPGYEQYF; CDR3 DNA: TGTGCCAGCAGTTCCCTTCCGGGCTACGAGCAGTACTTC
clone size: -; D gene: -; J gene: TRBJ2-6; V gene: TRBV29-1; CDR3 protein: CSVGGGPGANVLTF; CDR3 DNA: TGCAGCGTGGGCGGTGGCCCTGGGGCCAACGTCCTGACTTTC
clone size: -; D gene: -; J gene: TRBJ2-3; V gene: TRBV7-6; CDR3 protein: CASSLDGTDTQYF; CDR3 DNA: TGTGCCAGCAGCCTAGACGGCACAGATACGCAGTATTTT
clone size: -; D gene: -; J gene: TRBJ2-2; V gene: TRBV4-3; CDR3 protein: CASSQDLDGALRTGELFF; CDR3 DNA: TGCGCCAGCAGCCAAGATTTGGACGGTGCCCTGCGGACCGGGGAGCTGTTTTTT
clone size: -; D gene: -; J gene: TRBJ2-5; V gene: TRBV30; CDR3 protein: CAWSEKETQYF; CDR3 DNA: TGTGCCTGGAGTGAGAAAGAGACCCAGTACTTC
clone size: -; D gene: -; J gene: TRBJ2-7; V gene: TRBV23-1; CDR3 protein: CASGAQYF; CDR3 DNA: TGCGCCAGCGGGGCCCAGTACTTC
clone size: -; D gene: -; J gene: TRBJ2-5; V gene: TRBV5-1; CDR3 protein: CASSRGGGVQETQYF; CDR3 DNA: TGCGCCAGCAGCCGGGGCGGCGGGGTACAAGAGACCCAGTACTTC
clone size: -; D gene: TRBD2; J gene: TRBJ2-3; V gene: TRBV9; CDR3 protein: CASSMTSASTDTQYF; CDR3 DNA: TGTGCCAGCAGTATGACTAGCGCTAGCACAGATACGCAGTATTTT
clone size: -; D gene: TRBD2; J gene: TRBJ2-7; V gene: TRBV30; CDR3 protein: CAWTGLAHEQYF; CDR3 DNA: TGTGCCTGGACTGGACTAGCGCACGAGCAGTACTTC
clone size: once; D gene: TRBD2; J gene: TRBJ2-7; V gene: TRBV15; CDR3 protein: CACGRSGGRTHEQYF; CDR3 DNA: TGTGCTTGCGGGCGCTCGGGCGGGAGGACCCACGAGCAGTACTTC
clone size: -; D gene: -; J gene: TRBJ1-2; V gene: TRBV29-1; CDR3 protein: CSVEDSEGVYGYTF; CDR3 DNA: TGCAGCGTTGAAGATTCAGAAGGGGTCTATGGCTACACCTTC
clone size: -; D gene: -; J gene: TRBJ2-5; V gene: TRBV20-1; CDR3 protein: CSARTRQYQETQYF; CDR3 DNA: TGCAGTGCTAGAACCCGACAGTACCAAGAGACCCAGTACTTC
clone size: -; D gene: -; J gene: TRBJ2-7; V gene: TRBV28; CDR3 protein: CASSPPGRYYEQYF; CDR3 DNA: TGTGCCAGCAGTCCACCGGGACGGTACTACGAGCAGTACTTC